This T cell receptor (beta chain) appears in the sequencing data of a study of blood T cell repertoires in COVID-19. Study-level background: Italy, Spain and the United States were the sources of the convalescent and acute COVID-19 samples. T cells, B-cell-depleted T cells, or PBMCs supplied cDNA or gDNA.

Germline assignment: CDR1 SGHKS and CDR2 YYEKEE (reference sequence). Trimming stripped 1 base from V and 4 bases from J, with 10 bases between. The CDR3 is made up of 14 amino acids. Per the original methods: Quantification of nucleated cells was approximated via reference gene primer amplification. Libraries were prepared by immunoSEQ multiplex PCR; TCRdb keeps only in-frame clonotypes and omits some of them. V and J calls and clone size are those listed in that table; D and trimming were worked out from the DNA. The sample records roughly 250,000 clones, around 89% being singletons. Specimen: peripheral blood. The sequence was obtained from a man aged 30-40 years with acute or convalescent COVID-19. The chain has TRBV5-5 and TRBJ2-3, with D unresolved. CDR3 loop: CASSLSPTSDTQYF. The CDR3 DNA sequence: TGTGCCAGCAGCTTGAGTCCTACGTCAGATACGCAGTATTTT.